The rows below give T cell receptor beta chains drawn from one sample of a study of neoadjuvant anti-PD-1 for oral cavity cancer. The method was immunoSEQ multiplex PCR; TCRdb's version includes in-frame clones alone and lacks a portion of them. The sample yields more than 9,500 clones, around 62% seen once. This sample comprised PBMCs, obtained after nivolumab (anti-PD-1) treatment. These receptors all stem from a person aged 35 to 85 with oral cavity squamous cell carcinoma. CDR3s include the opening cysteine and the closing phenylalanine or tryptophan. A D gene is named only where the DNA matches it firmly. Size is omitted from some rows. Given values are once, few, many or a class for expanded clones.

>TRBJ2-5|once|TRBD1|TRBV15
CATSRDRGRGQETQYF
TGTGCCACCAGCAGAGATCGCGGCAGGGGGCAAGAGACCCAGTACTTC
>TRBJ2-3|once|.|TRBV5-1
CASSQAGNTDTQYF
TGCGCCAGCAGTCAGGCGGGAAACACAGATACGCAGTATTTT
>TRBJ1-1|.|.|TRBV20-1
CSAPSGAESF
TGCAGTGCCCCCTCAGGGGCCGAATCTTTT
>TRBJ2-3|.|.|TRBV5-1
CASSLAPGHPDTQYF
TGCGCCAGCAGCTTGGCTCCGGGTCACCCAGATACGCAGTATTTT
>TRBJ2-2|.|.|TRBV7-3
CASSLQESHTGELFF
TGTGCCAGCAGCTTACAGGAATCGCACACCGGGGAGCTGTTTTTT
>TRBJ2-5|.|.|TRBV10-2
CASSESGSKGETQYF
TGCGCCAGCAGTGAGTCAGGGTCAAAGGGAGAGACCCAGTACTTC
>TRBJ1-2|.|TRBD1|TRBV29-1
CSVDVGTGRTGYTF
TGCAGCGTTGATGTTGGGACAGGGCGGACAGGCTACACCTTC
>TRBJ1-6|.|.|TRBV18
CASSPPEKSSYNSPLHF
TGTGCCAGCTCACCACCCGAAAAGAGCTCCTATAATTCACCCCTCCACTTT
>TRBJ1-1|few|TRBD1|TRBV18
CASSLRTGGTTEAFF
TGTGCCAGCTCACTGCGGACAGGGGGAACGACTGAAGCTTTCTTT
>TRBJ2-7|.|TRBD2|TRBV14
CASSQGGAGVSEQYF
TGTGCCAGCAGCCAAGGAGGAGCGGGAGTGAGCGAGCAGTACTTC
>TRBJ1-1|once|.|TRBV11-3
CASSSTAGSNTEAFF
TGTGCCAGCAGCAGTACGGCAGGGTCGAACACTGAAGCTTTCTTT
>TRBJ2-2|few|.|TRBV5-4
CASRKGGGATGELFF
TGTGCCAGCAGAAAAGGAGGGGGCGCAACCGGGGAGCTGTTTTTT
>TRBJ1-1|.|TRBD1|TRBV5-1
CASRLTGTGRGNTEAFF
TGCGCCAGCAGGCTCACTGGGACAGGGCGGGGGAACACTGAAGCTTTCTTT
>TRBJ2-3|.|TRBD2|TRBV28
CASSLGPGRGPSTDTQYF
TGTGCCAGCAGTTTAGGGCCAGGGAGGGGACCTAGCACAGATACGCAGTATTTT
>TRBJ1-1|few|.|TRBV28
CASSPYPKGRTEAFF
TGTGCCAGCAGTCCGTACCCCAAGGGAAGGACTGAAGCTTTCTTT
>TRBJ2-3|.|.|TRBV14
CASSERLSGTDTQYF
TGTGCCAGCAGCGAGAGGCTCTCCGGCACAGATACGCAGTATTTT
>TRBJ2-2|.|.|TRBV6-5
CASRYYTGELFF
TGTGCCAGCAGATACTACACCGGGGAGCTGTTTTTT
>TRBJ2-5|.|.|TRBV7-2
CASSQQEGRETQYF
TGTGCCAGCAGCCAACAAGAGGGGAGGGAGACCCAGTACTTC
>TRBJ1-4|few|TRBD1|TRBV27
CASRSSGTGNEKLFF
TGTGCCAGCAGGTCCTCCGGGACAGGGAATGAAAAACTGTTTTTT
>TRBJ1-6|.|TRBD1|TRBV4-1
CASSQEGQLVNSPLHF
TGCGCCAGCAGCCAAGAGGGACAGCTAGTTAATTCACCCCTCCACTTT
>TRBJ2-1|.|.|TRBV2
CASSVFQGLDEQFF
TGTGCCAGCAGTGTATTCCAGGGATTGGATGAGCAGTTCTTC
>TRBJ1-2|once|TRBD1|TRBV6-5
CASRPDRDLRGYTF
TGTGCCAGCAGGCCCGACAGGGACTTACGCGGCTACACCTTC